This T cell receptor beta chain was recorded in a study of OX40 agonist ivuxolimab in advanced cancers. For the study at large: Allowance was made for prior anti-PD-1, anti-PD-L1 or anti-CTLA-4 therapy, and about 40% had some. Study results and limitations: Certain nonresponders likewise exhibited a low normalized T-cell clonal expansion. Relative to CD4+ cells, CD8+ T cells on average had more expanded clones.

This table comes from immunoSEQ multiplex PCR, and its TCRdb copy is limited to in-frame clones, with some not included. Of fewer than 200,000 clones listed, roughly 94% are singletons. Of note for this clone: Antigen specificity is unknown.

The CDR3 extends over 13 amino acids. The V gene's germline CDR1 is MRHNA and CDR2 SNTAGT. Trimming stripped 3 bases from V and 1 base from J, with 6 bases between. The material sequenced was CD4+ or CD8+ T cells sorted from blood, taken in a trial of the OX40 agonist ivuxolimab. The receptor comes from an adult with an advanced solid tumor such as melanoma, head and neck, liver or kidney cancer. The chain combines TRBV6-4 with TRBJ1-1; unclear D gene. The CDR3 here is CASSEAPNTEAFF. CDR3 coding DNA: TGTGCCAGCAGTGAAGCCCCGAACACTGAAGCTTTCTTT.